The subject of this entry is one TCR beta chain. This sample is drawn from a study of cytomegalovirus exposure and HLA in healthy donors. PCR primers comprised 60 Vbeta and 13 Jbeta primers. Profiling relied on immunoSEQ multiplex PCR, and the TCRdb table lists in-frame clones only, not all of them. The table gives 130,000 to 150,000 clones; the top ten clones make up 1.5% to 2% of it. Trimming left V 4 bases short and J 10 bases short, with 14 bases between. This CDR3 has 13 amino acids. Germline V gene lookup returns CDR1 MGHRA and CDR2 YSYEKL. The receptor was derived from a woman aged 45-60 years in good health and CMV-seronegative. The material sequenced was PBMCs. The J gene is TRBJ2-1, the V gene TRBV4-1; D perhaps matches TRBD2 (5 bases). CDR3 protein: CASSPEVRAEQFF. DNA of the CDR3: TGCGCCAGCAGCCCGGAGGTCCGGGCAGAGCAGTTCTTC.